The T cell receptor (beta chain) under discussion was sequenced for a study of regulatory T cells in long-lasting Graves disease. Regarding the study as a whole: Persistent Graves' patients showed less TCR diversity than newly diagnosed patients showed. Clonotypes that were public and shared totalled 2,500 to 3,500 in persistent patients versus 750 to 1,000 in new patients.

To make TCR beta libraries, researchers used iRepertoire HTBI primers and Arm-PCR of CDR3 regions. TCRdb reanalysed the multiplex PCR reads using MiXCR and keeps one entry per CDR3 protein. The table lists some 370,000 distinct CDR3 sequences, approximately 25% of them singletons. Ten or more counts support this clonotype. Its antigen is undetermined. This CDR3 is 16 amino acids long. Germline values: CDR1 LNHNV, CDR2 YYDKDF (reference sequence). The junction had 14 bases not matched to a gene; V was cut back by 4 bases and J by 6 bases. Time point in this sample: persistent/refractory GD, antithyroid drugs over 5 years with positive TRAb. PBMCs were the source of the RNA used for TCR sequencing. Blood from the periphery, around 9.3 milliliters in all, was drawn into EDTA tubes.

The chain couples TRBV15 to TRBJ1-1; 7 bases map to TRBD1. This sample comprised peripheral blood mononuclear cells (PBMCs), obtained when the disease was refractory, from a patient treated with antithyroid drugs. The sequence derives from a woman aged 40 to 50 with Graves disease. The CDR3 loop reads CATSTTTLSTGAEAFF. In DNA form, the CDR3 reads TGTGCCACCAGCACTACTACCCTTTCTACAGGGGCTGAAGCTTTCTTT.